The T cell receptor (beta chain) described here comes from a study of cytomegalovirus exposure and HLA in healthy donors. Points from the study as a whole: Many donors carried some public TCRs, although rarity characterized most TCR sequences. Follow-up analysis later connected one missense variant in DCLRE1C with trimming of TCR beta V- and J-genes. Later, an analysis found that common viral pathogens appeared to be linked with several of the most significant clusters. Presence/absence analyses assumed roughly uniform sequencing depth across donors.

PCR involved 60 Vbeta and 13 Jbeta primers. Only in-frame clones appear in the TCRdb table, and some are missing; sequencing was by immunoSEQ multiplex PCR. The sample holds some 130,000 clones, approximately 79% seen once. V lost 4 bases and J lost 3; bases outside the gene matches: 6. The CDR3 runs 17 residues. The germline V gene has CDR1 MGHRA and CDR2 YSYEKL. In the case of this clone: As yet, its antigen is unknown.

This chain joins TRBV4-1 and TRBJ2-1, with 13 positions matching TRBD2. Sequencing was carried out using PBMCs. This clonotype was sampled from a man aged 35 to 55 in good health and CMV-seropositive. CDR3 amino acids: CASSRGGLAGIYNEQFF. CDR3 bases: TGCGCCAGCAGCCGGGGGGGACTAGCGGGAATCTACAATGAGCAGTTCTTC.